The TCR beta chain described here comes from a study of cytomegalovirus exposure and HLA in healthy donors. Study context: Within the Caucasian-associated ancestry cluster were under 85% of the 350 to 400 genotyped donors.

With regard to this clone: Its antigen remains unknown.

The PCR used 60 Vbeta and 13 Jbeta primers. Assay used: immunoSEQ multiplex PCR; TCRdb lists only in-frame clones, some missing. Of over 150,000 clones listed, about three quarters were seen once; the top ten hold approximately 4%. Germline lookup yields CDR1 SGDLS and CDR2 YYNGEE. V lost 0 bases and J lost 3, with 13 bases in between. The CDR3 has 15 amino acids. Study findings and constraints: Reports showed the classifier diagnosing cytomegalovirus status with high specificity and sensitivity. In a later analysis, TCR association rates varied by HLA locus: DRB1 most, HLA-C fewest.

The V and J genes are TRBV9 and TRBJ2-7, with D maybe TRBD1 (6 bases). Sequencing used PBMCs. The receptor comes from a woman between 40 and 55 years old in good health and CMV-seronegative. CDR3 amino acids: CASSVGTGYGYEQYF. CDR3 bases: TGTGCCAGCAGCGTAGGTACAGGGTATGGCTACGAGCAGTACTTC. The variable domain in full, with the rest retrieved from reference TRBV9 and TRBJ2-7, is DSGVTQTPKHLITATGQRVTLRCSPRSGDLSVYWYQQSLDQGLQFLIQYYNGEERAKGNILERFSAQQFPDLHSELNLSSLELGDSALYFCASSVGTGYGYEQYFGPGTRLTVT.